These 22 T cell receptor beta chains came from one sample sequenced in a study of shared clonotypes between healthy human individuals. Some clones are missing from TCRdb's copy, which holds only in-frame ones; the method was immunoSEQ multiplex PCR. Of about 1 million clones listed, about 74% are singletons. Sequences were obtained from memory CD4+ T cells sorted from blood. Documented subset: CD45RA-negative fraction. These receptors were taken from a man between 18 and 35 years old in good health.

This clone was counted once. The chain links TRBV30 to TRBJ2-7, with D possibly matching TRBD1 (5 bases). CDR1 is GTSNPN and CDR2 is SVGIG in the germline V gene (reference sequence). CDR3 length: 13 amino acids. The V and J ends lost 4 bases and 2 bases respectively, with 12 bases between them. DNA for the CDR3: TGTGCCTGGACGAGAGTGGGGCCCTACGAGCAGTACTTC. Translated, it gives CAWTRVGPYEQYF.

The chain uses TRBV5-4 and TRBJ1-2; possibly TRBD1 for D (5 bases). The CDR3 has 15 residues. Trimming shortened V by 3 bases and J by 2 bases, and 14 bases separated the two germline ends. Germline V gives CDR1 SGHNT, CDR2 YYREEE (reference sequence). Written as DNA, the CDR3 is TGTGCCAGCAGCTCCAAGTCAGGGAGCAACTATGGCTACACCTTC. It translates to CASSSKSGSNYGYTF.

In this sample, this clone turned up a few times. The same CDR3 can be traced to other DNA sequences in this sample. The J gene is TRBJ2-5, the V gene TRBV30; D call uncertain. CDR3 size: 13 residues. The germline V and J ends were trimmed by 0 bases and 2 bases, with 7 bases remaining between them. Germline values: CDR1 GTSNPN, CDR2 SVGIG (reference sequence). For the CDR3, the DNA is TGTGCCTGGAGTGTACGAATTCAAGAGACCCAGTACTTC. It yields the protein CAWSVRIQETQYF. Supplemented by reference TRBV30 and TRBJ2-5, the full variable domain reads SQTIHQWPATLVQPVGSPLSLECTVEGTSNPNLYWYRQAAGRGLQLLFYSVGIGQISSEVPQNLSASRPQDRQFILSSKKLLLSDSGFYLCAWSVRIQETQYFGPGTRLLVL.

The J gene is TRBJ2-3, the V gene TRBV7-2; the D gene is possibly TRBD1 (5 bases). With 3 bases removed from V and 4 bases from J, the gap between germline ends came to 11 bases. Germline lookup yields CDR1 SGHTA and CDR2 FQGNSA. The CDR3 is made up of 14 amino acids. The CDR3 here is CASSFRGIADTQYF. The CDR3, as DNA: TGTGCCAGCAGCTTTAGGGGAATCGCAGATACGCAGTATTTT.

The count of this clone is one. This same CDR3 is encoded by further DNA sequences in the sample. V is TRBV7-2 and J is TRBJ2-3; possibly TRBD2 for D (6 bases). CDR1 is SGHTA and CDR2 is FQGNSA in the germline V gene. The V end was cut by 6 bases, the J end by 3 bases, with 16 bases between. CDR3 size: 15 residues. CDR3 region: CASSPTSRGTDTQYF. In DNA, the CDR3 is TGTGCCAGCAGTCCGACAAGCCGGGGGACAGATACGCAGTATTTT.

The CDR3 DNA reads as TGTGCCAGCAGCGCAACCCCCGGGACCGGGGAGCTGTTTTTT. Translation: CASSATPGTGELFF. This chain links TRBV6-5 with TRBJ2-2, with D uncertain. CDR3 size: 14 residues. Trimming took 6 bases from V and 5 from J, leaving 13 bases between them. CDR1 is MNHEY, CDR2 SVGAGI, per germline.

Only a few counts were recorded for this clone. The chain employs TRBV10-3 and TRBJ2-5, with 9 bases lining up with TRBD2. The DNA end is more similar to TRBJ2-7, so the J call may be wrong. Germline V CDR1 and CDR2: ENHRY, SYGVKD. The CDR3 loop spans 13 amino acids. CDR3 nucleotides: TGTGCCATCAGTGTCGGGACTAGCAACGAGCAGTACTTC. Translating gives CAISVGTSNEQYF.

CDR3 region: CASRDRGLGYTF. The CDR3 DNA sequence: TGCGCCAGCAGGGACAGGGGGCTTGGCTACACCTTC. The V and J genes are TRBV10-1 and TRBJ1-2; TRBD1 agrees at 11 bases. This CDR3 spans 12 amino acids. Trimming at V came to 6 bases and at J to 7 bases, leaving 1 base not matched to a gene. Germline assignment: CDR1 WNHNN and CDR2 SYGVQD (reference sequence).

CDR3 sequence reads: CASSFPPSNYGYTF. DNA for the CDR3: TGTGCCAGCAGCTTTCCGCCCTCAAACTATGGCTACACCTTC. This chain links TRBV5-4 with TRBJ1-2; D call uncertain. CDR1 is SGHNT and CDR2 is YYREEE in the germline V gene (reference sequence). V shed 2 bases and J shed 2 bases, with 10 bases lying between them. CDR3 length equals 14 residues.

This clone was picked up many times. The rearrangement links TRBV5-1 to TRBJ2-3, with D unresolved. Trimming removed 1 base at V and 2 bases at J, with 11 bases between. The germline V gene has CDR1 SGHRS and CDR2 YFSETQ. CDR3 length: 15 amino acids. The CDR3 spells CASSLTSNPTDTQYF. The CDR3 DNA reads as TGCGCCAGCAGCTTGACCTCGAATCCCACAGATACGCAGTATTTT.

The genes are TRBV5-8 and TRBJ1-2, with 9 bases lining up with TRBD1. This CDR3 is built from 13 residues. The germline V gene has CDR1 SGHTS and CDR2 YDEGEE. J gave up 6 bases and V 1 base, and 1 base lay outside the gene matches. CDR3 sequence (DNA): TGTGCCAGCAGCTTGACAGGGGGCAATGGCTACACCTTC. It encodes CASSLTGGNGYTF.

The chain joins TRBV7-9 to TRBJ2-5; 8 bases fit TRBD1. After removal of 5 bases from V and 11 bases from J, the junction contained 10 bases not matched to a gene. Per germline, CDR1 SEHNR and CDR2 FQNEAQ (reference sequence). This CDR3 region has 13 residues. The CDR3 bases are TGTGCCAGCAGCCAAGGCACAGGGGGAGAGCAGTACTTC. Amino acids: CASSQGTGGEQYF.

As concerns this clone: A far larger clone is one nucleotide away, so this likely arose from a read error. Other DNA sequences from this sample encode an identical CDR3 as well. The rearrangement joins TRBV4-2 to TRBJ2-2; 7 bases agree with TRBD1. Losses at the gene ends were 4 bases for V and 7 bases for J; bases not matched to a gene: 9. This CDR3 spans 15 amino acids. Germline values: CDR1 LGHNA, CDR2 YNFKEQ. The CDR3 DNA reads as TGTGCCAGCAGCCGCCACAGGGGAGAGATCGGGGAGCTGTTTTTT. Amino acids: CASSRHRGEIGELFF.

V is TRBV5-1 and J is TRBJ2-3; 13 positions agree with TRBD2. V lost 0 bases and J lost 3; bases outside the gene matches: 4. Looked up from germline, CDR1 is SGHRS and CDR2 is YFSETQ. The length of the CDR3 is 17 residues. CDR3 DNA sequence: TGCGCCAGCAGCTTGGGACTAGCGGGGGGTGTTACAGATACGCAGTATTTT. It encodes CASSLGLAGGVTDTQYF.

This clone was detected only once. Different DNA sequences within this sample yield the same CDR3. V usage is TRBV9 and J usage is TRBJ1-3; possible D gene TRBD1, 5 bases. The CDR3 runs 14 residues. Germline CDR1 reads SGDLS; CDR2 reads YYNGEE. Trimming took off 2 bases at V and 2 bases at J, with 8 bases between the two ends. The CDR3 spells CASSVGTTGNTIYF. In DNA form, the CDR3 reads TGTGCCAGCAGCGTCGGGACGACTGGAAACACCATATATTTT.

The chain links TRBV5-4 to TRBJ2-7; a weak D match, TRBD2 (6 bases). The V end lost 4 bases, the J end lost 6 bases, and 17 bases lay between the germline ends. Germline V lookup: CDR1 SGHNT, CDR2 YYREEE (reference sequence). The CDR3 has 14 residues. The DNA of the CDR3 is TGTGCCAGCAGCGGGGAGGTCTCAGCGCGCGAGCAGTACTTC. It encodes CASSGEVSAREQYF.

This chain joins TRBV2 and TRBJ2-3; D might be TRBD2 (5 bases). The CDR3 contains 14 residues. The V end was cut by 9 bases, the J end by 9 bases, with 22 bases between. CDR1 is SNHLY and CDR2 is FYNNEI in the germline V gene. This CDR3 reads CASHRRESSITQYF. In DNA form, the CDR3 reads TGTGCCAGTCATCGAAGGGAGTCGTCGATAACGCAGTATTTT.

V and J are TRBV7-9 and TRBJ1-1; D not certain. CDR1 is SEHNR and CDR2 is FQNEAQ in the germline V gene (reference sequence). V shed 2 bases and J shed 5 bases, with 9 bases lying between them. The CDR3 covers 13 residues. The CDR3 DNA sequence: TGTGCCAGCAGCTTAAATCAGAAGACTGAAGCTTTCTTT. Amino acid sequence: CASSLNQKTEAFF. Full variable domain (remainder filled in from reference TRBV7-9 and TRBJ1-1): DTGVSQNPRHKITKRGQNVTFRCDPISEHNRLYWYRQTLGQGPEFLTYFQNEAQLEKSRLLSDRFSAERPKGSFSTLEIQRTEQGDSAMYLCASSLNQKTEAFFGQGTRLTVV.

J is TRBJ2-1 and V is TRBV19; a weak D match, TRBD1 (6 bases). Trimming pared 5 bases from V and 9 bases from J, leaving 26 bases between. CDR3 length: 17 residues. The germline gives CDR1 LNHDA, CDR2 SQIVND (reference sequence). CDR3: CASSQYKQSQGGSEQFF. The CDR3 region has the DNA TGTGCCAGTAGTCAGTATAAACAATCCCAAGGGGGAAGTGAGCAGTTCTTC. Combining the CDR3 with reference TRBV19 and TRBJ2-1 gives the whole variable domain DGGITQSPKYLFRKEGQNVTLSCEQNLNHDAMYWYRQDPGQGLRLIYYSQIVNDFQKGDIAEGYSVSREKKESFPLTVTSAQKNPTAFYLCASSQYKQSQGGSEQFFGPGTRLTVL.

V is TRBV5-4 and J is TRBJ2-3, with D possibly called TRBD1 or TRBD2 (6 bases each). Germline CDR1 reads SGHNT; CDR2 reads YYREEE (reference sequence). The CDR3 spans 19 residues. Trimming removed 4 bases from V and 4 bases from J, with 28 bases in between. The CDR3 DNA sequence: TGTGCCAGCAGCCCCCGAGGGGGGCGAGGGTCAGGGTCGGCAGATACGCAGTATTTT. This gives the protein CASSPRGGRGSGSADTQYF.

The gene calls are TRBV4-3 and TRBJ2-2; 10 bases agree with TRBD2. In germline, CDR1 is LGHNA, CDR2 YSLEER. CDR3 size: 20 residues. The V segment lost 0 bases and the J segment 7 bases; nucleotides outside the gene matches: 17. In nucleotides, the CDR3 is TGCGCCAGCAGCCAAGAACTTCAGGGGCTAGCGGGAGTTAAACTCGGGGAGCTGTTTTTT. This sequence encodes CASSQELQGLAGVKLGELFF.

This clone has just one count. The chain couples TRBV10-3 to TRBJ2-1, with 13 bases lining up with TRBD2. The V gene end was trimmed by 2 bases and the J gene end by 6 bases; junction bases not matched to a gene: 4. There are 16 residues in the CDR3. The germline CDR1 and CDR2 sequences are ENHRY and SYGVKD. The CDR3 is CAISEGLAGALNEQFF. CDR3 nucleotides: TGTGCCATCAGTGAGGGACTAGCGGGAGCCCTCAATGAGCAGTTCTTC.